Following are 23 T cell receptor beta chains from one sample sequenced in a study of T-cell memory formation after mild COVID-19. From the 5' RACE reads, TCRdb called clonotypes with MiXCR, one entry per CDR3 protein. The table includes tens of thousands of distinct CDR3 sequences, 5.5% to 8.5% detected once. Input material: PBMCs or a T cell subset sorted from them (not recorded which). All receptors come from an adult who had mild COVID-19 (a few samples of this study predate the infection). Cell type and time point are not known.

This clonotype has just a few counts. The chain combines TRBV24-1 with TRBJ2-5; D is undetermined. Germline V lookup: CDR1 KGHDR, CDR2 SFDVKD. The V end was cut by 5 bases, the J end by 2 bases, with 8 bases between. The CDR3 contains 13 residues. The CDR3 sequence: CATSVGHQETQYF. The DNA for the CDR3 is TGTGCCACCAGTGTGGGCCATCAAGAGACCCAGTACTTC.

V is TRBV12-3 or TRBV12-4 and J is TRBJ1-2, with a weak D call TRBD1 (6 bases). The CDR3 totals 14 residues. V was shortened by 6 bases and J by 4 bases, with 15 bases between the two germline ends. The CDR3 DNA reads as TGTGCCAGCAGCCGGACAGATTCGTTCTATGGCTACACCTTC. Protein: CASSRTDSFYGYTF.

This clonotype appeared a few times. The chain recombines TRBV3-1 with TRBJ2-3, with 8 nucleotides matching TRBD2. The trim removed 4 bases at V and 6 bases at J, leaving 9 bases unmatched. This CDR3 region has 15 residues. Germline CDR1 reads LGHDT; CDR2 reads YNNKEL (reference sequence). This CDR3 reads CASSLQAGGRDTQYF. CDR3 nucleotide sequence: TGTGCCAGCAGCCTCCAGGCGGGGGGTCGGGATACGCAGTATTTT.

This clonotype was seen ten or more times. The rearrangement joins TRBV24-1 to TRBJ2-2, with D unclear. V was pared by 1 base and J by 1 base, with 9 bases between. Germline V CDR1 and CDR2: KGHDR, SFDVKD. The CDR3 contains 16 residues. The CDR3 spells CATSDFVKGNTGELFF. The DNA of the CDR3 is TGTGCCACCAGTGATTTCGTAAAGGGGAACACCGGGGAGCTGTTTTTT.

This clonotype was found a few times. The chain is built from TRBV11-3 and TRBJ2-7; D gene uncertain. Germline V gene sequence: CDR1 SGHNT, CDR2 YENEEA. The germline V and J ends were trimmed by 0 bases and 9 bases, with 12 bases remaining between them. The CDR3 covers 13 residues. The CDR3 here is CASSLESVGVQYF. The CDR3 DNA is TGTGCCAGCAGCTTAGAATCGGTCGGCGTGCAGTACTTC. The full variable domain, completed using reference TRBV11-3 and TRBJ2-7, is EAGVVQSPRYKIIEKKQPVAFWCNPISGHNTLYWYLQNLGQGPELLIRYENEEAVDDSQLPKDRFSAERLKGVDSTLKIQPAELGDSAVYLCASSLESVGVQYFGPGTRLTVT.

The chain recombines TRBV7-9 with TRBJ2-1, with D uncertain. Trimming stripped 8 bases from V and 5 bases from J, with 16 bases between. Germline CDR1 reads SEHNR; CDR2 reads FQNEAQ (reference sequence). The CDR3 runs 14 residues. CDR3 region: CASLPAKENNEQFF. In DNA form, the CDR3 reads TGTGCCAGCCTACCGGCCAAGGAGAACAATGAGCAGTTCTTC.

The chain's CDR3 is CASSPNRLRARETQYF. CDR3 in DNA: TGTGCCAGCAGCCCGAATCGTTTACGGGCCAGGGAGACCCAGTACTTC. J is TRBJ2-5 and V is TRBV7-9; D remains unclear. V lost 5 bases and J lost 5, with 21 bases in between. This CDR3 spans 16 amino acids. Looked up from germline, CDR1 is SEHNR and CDR2 is FQNEAQ (reference sequence).

This clonotype was recorded at least ten times. The chain recombines TRBV7-3 with TRBJ2-6; D not certain. Germline V CDR1 and CDR2: SGHTA, FQGTGA. With 1 base removed from V and 0 bases from J, the gap between germline ends came to 16 bases. The CDR3 runs 19 residues. This chain's CDR3 is CASSLRPVQVDSGANVLTF. In nucleotides, the CDR3 is TGTGCCAGCAGCTTAAGGCCGGTCCAGGTTGACTCTGGGGCCAACGTCCTGACTTTC.

The chain uses TRBV12-3 or TRBV12-4 and TRBJ2-6, with D hard to call. The CDR3 is 16 amino acids. Between the trimmed V and J ends, which lost 6 bases and 2 bases, there was a span of 14 bases. The CDR3 loop reads CASSKRAGTGANVLTF. CDR3 in DNA: TGTGCCAGCAGCAAACGAGCAGGAACTGGGGCCAACGTCCTGACTTTC.

This clonotype was detected many times. CDR3 coding DNA: TGTGCCAGCAGCTTAGGCTCCTACAATGAGCAGTTCTTC. It is translated as CASSLGSYNEQFF. The chain has TRBV7-2 and TRBJ2-1; D unclear. The CDR3 has 13 amino acids. The V gene lost 1 base and the J gene lost 0 bases, with 1 base spanning the gap. Germline V gene sequence: CDR1 SGHTA, CDR2 FQGNSA.

This clonotype was seen many times. The chain has TRBV5-1 and TRBJ2-1, with 13 bases lining up with TRBD2. The CDR3 runs 19 residues. V lost 3 bases, J lost 0 bases, and 9 bases stayed unmatched. CDR1 is SGHRS and CDR2 is YFSETQ in the germline V gene. CDR3 DNA sequence: TGCGCCAGCAGCTCAACCGGGACTAGCGGGATTAGCTCCTACAATGAGCAGTTCTTC. This encodes CASSSTGTSGISSYNEQFF.

This clonotype has more than one count but fewer than ten. The J gene is TRBJ1-1, the V gene TRBV4-1; 9 bases match TRBD1. Germline trimming cut 4 bases from V and 0 bases from J; bases unmatched to any gene: 6. Germline V CDR1 and CDR2: MGHRA, YSYEKL. The CDR3 sequence is 16 residues long. The CDR3 loop is CASSRKGQGMNTEAFF. CDR3 coding DNA: TGCGCCAGCAGCCGAAAGGGACAGGGTATGAACACTGAAGCTTTCTTT.

This clonotype showed up many times. This rearrangement joins TRBV15 to TRBJ2-7; no reliable D call. Trimming took off 2 bases at V and 3 bases at J, with 26 bases between the two ends. Germline lookup yields CDR1 LNHNV and CDR2 YYDKDF (reference sequence). CDR3 length equals 19 residues. Written as DNA, the CDR3 is TGTGCCACCAGCAGAAAGATTTTGGGCAGCCCCGTGGTTAGCTACGAGCAGTACTTC. Residues: CATSRKILGSPVVSYEQYF. Supplemented by reference TRBV15 and TRBJ2-7, the full variable domain reads DAMVIQNPRYQVTQFGKPVTLSCSQTLNHNVMYWYQQKSSQAPKLLFHYYDKDFNNEADTPDNFQSRRPNTSFCFLDIRSPGLGDTAMYLCATSRKILGSPVVSYEQYFGPGTRLTVT.

This clonotype was found many times. V gene TRBV7-9 combines with J gene TRBJ2-1; 7 nucleotides match TRBD2. Unmatched junction bases numbered 8, after V lost 8 bases and J lost 1 base. The CDR3 has 15 amino acids. The germline V gene encodes CDR1 SEHNR and CDR2 FQNEAQ (reference sequence). The CDR3 sequence is CASDPPSGSYNEQFF. Here the CDR3 DNA reads TGTGCCAGCGACCCGCCTAGCGGATCCTACAATGAGCAGTTCTTC.

This clonotype occurred many times. The chain combines TRBV7-9 with TRBJ1-1; D is uncertain. V lost 3 bases and J lost 0, with 11 bases in between. The CDR3 covers 15 residues. Germline CDR1 SEHNR, CDR2 FQNEAQ (reference sequence). The CDR3 DNA sequence: TGTGCCAGCAGCTTTAGTAGGCGCATGAACACTGAAGCTTTCTTT. Protein: CASSFSRRMNTEAFF.

This clonotype was detected only a few times. This may come from a read error, since a much larger clone is one base off. J is TRBJ2-7 and V is TRBV5-6; weak D call: TRBD1 (5 bases). Germline V gene data show CDR1 as SGHDT and CDR2 as YYEEEE. The length of the CDR3 is 13 residues. V lost 3 bases to trimming and J lost 2 bases, with 9 bases between them. DNA for the CDR3: TGTGCCAGCAGCTGTCAGGGAACCTACGAGCAGTACTTC. Its translation is CASSCQGTYEQYF. Supplemented by reference TRBV5-6 and TRBJ2-7, the full variable domain reads DAGVTQSPTHLIKTRGQQVTLRCSPKSGHDTVSWYQQALGQGPQFIFQYYEEEERQRGNFPDRFSGHQFPNYSSELNVNALLLGDSALYLCASSCQGTYEQYFGPGTRLTVT.

This clonotype showed up many times. The chain uses TRBV12-3 or TRBV12-4 and TRBJ2-2; TRBD1 might be the D (7 bases). Between the trimmed V and J ends, which lost 5 bases and 4 bases, there was a span of 14 bases. The CDR3 covers 15 residues. The CDR3 loop reads CASSVEGAPTGELFF. In nucleotides, the CDR3 is TGTGCCAGCAGTGTGGAGGGGGCGCCCACCGGGGAGCTGTTTTTT.

For the CDR3, the DNA is TGTGCCAGCAGCGAATCCACAGGGAACTCCTACGAGCAGTACTTC. Amino acid sequence: CASSESTGNSYEQYF. The chain joins TRBV28 to TRBJ2-7; D perhaps matches TRBD1 (6 bases). V was trimmed by 6 bases and J by 0 bases, leaving 15 bases between them. The germline CDR1 and CDR2 sequences are MDHEN and SYDVKM. This CDR3 spans 15 amino acids.

V and J are TRBV12-5 and TRBJ2-1, with TRBD1 identical over 8 bases. CDR1 is LGHNT and CDR2 is FRNRAP in the germline V gene. The trim removed 6 bases at V and 0 bases at J, leaving 4 bases unmatched. The CDR3 contains 15 residues. Here the CDR3 reads CASGPGTGSYNEQFF. The DNA of the CDR3 is TGTGCTAGTGGACCCGGGACAGGCTCCTACAATGAGCAGTTCTTC. Filled out from reference TRBV12-5 and TRBJ2-1, the complete variable domain reads DARVTQTPRHKVTEMGQEVTMRCQPILGHNTVFWYRQTMMQGLELLAYFRNRAPLDDSGMPKDRFSAEMPDATLATLKIQPSEPRDSAVYFCASGPGTGSYNEQFFGPGTRLTVL.

The chain couples TRBV5-4 to TRBJ2-5; unclear D gene. The CDR3 extends over 14 amino acids. Germline-derived CDR1 and CDR2 are SGHNT and YYREEE (reference sequence). V dropped 0 bases and J dropped 7 bases, with 13 bases sitting between them. As DNA, the CDR3 is TGTGCCAGCAGCTTGGCGGGTTCGTCAGGGACCCAGTACTTC. Protein sequence: CASSLAGSSGTQYF.

This clonotype was detected only a few times. This chain joins TRBV2 and TRBJ2-3; D call uncertain. The ends were cut back, 8 bases at V and 5 bases at J, with 14 bases in the middle. Germline CDR1 is SNHLY and CDR2 is FYNNEI. The CDR3 is 13 residues long. The CDR3 reads CASAPNGEDTQYF. CDR3 bases: TGTGCCAGCGCGCCCAATGGGGAAGATACGCAGTATTTT. Supplemented by reference TRBV2 and TRBJ2-3, the full variable domain reads EPEVTQTPSHQVTQMGQEVILRCVPISNHLYFYWYRQILGQKVEFLVSFYNNEISEKSEIFDDQFSVERPDGSNFTLKIRSTKLEDSAMYFCASAPNGEDTQYFGPGTRLTVL.

This chain links TRBV27 with TRBJ2-5; D gene unclear. Germline assignment: CDR1 MNHEY and CDR2 SMNVEV (reference sequence). This CDR3 spans 10 amino acids. The V end lost 4 bases, the J end lost 4 bases, and 1 base lay between the germline ends. Here the CDR3 DNA reads TGTGCCAGCAGTTCAGAGACCCAGTACTTC. Protein sequence: CASSSETQYF.

This clonotype was counted only a few times. The rearrangement links TRBV9 to TRBJ1-2; 7 bases are a match to TRBD1. This CDR3 is 14 amino acids long. With V trimmed by 0 bases and J by 7 bases, 6 bases remained unmatched. CDR1 and CDR2 (germline): SGDLS, YYNGEE. The CDR3 reads CASSVEDRVGGYTF. The CDR3 DNA follows: TGTGCCAGCAGCGTAGAAGACAGGGTCGGTGGCTACACCTTC.